A single sample is the source of the 30 T cell receptor beta chains below, sequenced in a study of blood T cell repertoires in COVID-19 (dated by TCRdb to 2020 to 2022). The library was generated by the immunoSEQ multiplex PCR assay. TCRdb mirrors the immuneACCESS table, restricted to in-frame sequences. Some clones are absent from its copies; in checked studies, under half trace to an unresolved V gene, and the reason for the others is unknown. The sample table holds 250,000 to 350,000 clones, of which over 75% were seen once. 0.87% of the sample belongs to the ten largest clones. Sequenced: peripheral blood. The receptors stem from a human donor with COVID-19, enrolled during active disease. The donor label of this sample is uncertain.

V gene TRBV25-1 combines with J gene TRBJ1-1, with 11 nucleotides matching TRBD1. V lost 4 bases, J lost 7 bases, and 2 bases stayed unmatched. This CDR3 is 13 amino acids long. The V gene's germline CDR1 is MGHDK and CDR2 SYGVNS. The DNA of the CDR3 is TGTGCCAGCAGTGGGGACAGGGGGATTGAAGCTTTCTTT. This translates into CASSGDRGIEAFF.

Only one count was recorded for this clone. This chain connects TRBV5-1 to TRBJ2-1; 8 bases align to TRBD2. This CDR3 contains 15 residues. V was clipped by 1 base and J by 5 bases; unmatched bases: 5. In germline, CDR1 is SGHRS, CDR2 YFSETQ. CDR3 coding DNA: TGCGCCAGCAGCTTGTTGGTAGCGGGGAACAATGAGCAGTTCTTC. It yields the protein CASSLLVAGNNEQFF.

The V call is TRBV6-5, the J call TRBJ1-1, with a weak D call TRBD1 (5 bases). Trimming cost V 2 bases and J 7 bases, with 17 bases left between them. From germline, CDR1 is MNHEY and CDR2 SVGAGI. This CDR3 comprises 15 residues. CDR3 DNA: TGTGCCAGCAGTTACGGGACGCCTTCGGGAGGTGAAGCTTTCTTT. It specifies CASSYGTPSGGEAFF.

This chain uses TRBV28 with TRBJ1-5, with TRBD1 identical over 7 bases. Germline values: CDR1 MDHEN, CDR2 SYDVKM. The J segment lost 7 bases and the V segment lost 4 bases, leaving 7 bases of the junction unmatched. This CDR3 has 14 amino acids. The CDR3 reads CASSSTGERQPQHF. Written as DNA, the CDR3 is TGTGCCAGCAGTTCAACAGGGGAGCGGCAGCCCCAGCATTTT.

This chain joins TRBV9 and TRBJ2-3, with D perhaps matching TRBD2 (6 bases). Germline V gene lookup returns CDR1 SGDLS and CDR2 YYNGEE. This CDR3 contains 15 residues. V dropped 2 bases and J dropped 1 base, with 11 bases sitting between them. CDR3 amino acids: CASSVSASGTDTQYF. CDR3 nucleotides: TGTGCCAGCAGCGTGTCGGCTAGCGGCACAGATACGCAGTATTTT.

The rearrangement links TRBV19 to TRBJ1-3, with 7 nucleotides matching TRBD1. J gave up 0 bases and V 6 bases, and 11 bases lay outside the gene matches. The CDR3 consists of 17 residues. Per the germline V gene, CDR1 is LNHDA and CDR2 is SQIVND (reference sequence). In DNA form, the CDR3 reads TGTGCCAGTAGCCTACCGGGACAGTTATTCTCTGGAAACACCATATATTTT. As protein: CASSLPGQLFSGNTIYF. Combining the CDR3 with reference TRBV19 and TRBJ1-3 gives the whole variable domain DGGITQSPKYLFRKEGQNVTLSCEQNLNHDAMYWYRQDPGQGLRLIYYSQIVNDFQKGDIAEGYSVSREKKESFPLTVTSAQKNPTAFYLCASSLPGQLFSGNTIYFGEGSWLTVV.

Regarding this clone: Compared with germline, one end of the junction differs, possibly owing to a read error. The sample carries other DNA sequences with the same CDR3. The chain is built from TRBV18 and TRBJ2-1, with D perhaps TRBD2 (6 bases). Germline V gene sequence: CDR1 KGHSH, CDR2 LQKENI. The CDR3 sequence is 14 residues long. The CDR3 bases are TGTGCCAGCTCCCCTCGGGACTCCTATAATGAGCAGTTCTTC. Its translation is CASSPRDSYNEQFF.

The chain combines TRBV27 with TRBJ2-5; a weak D match, TRBD1 (5 bases). Trimming shortened V by 4 bases and J by 5 bases, and 11 bases separated the two germline ends. Germline V CDR1 and CDR2: MNHEY, SMNVEV (reference sequence). The CDR3 totals 13 residues. The CDR3 region has the DNA TGTGCCAGCAGTTCTGGGGCCAGGGAGACCCAGTACTTC. This gives the protein CASSSGARETQYF.

V is TRBV27 and J is TRBJ1-4; 7 bases map to TRBD1. The trim removed 5 bases at V and 4 bases at J, leaving 13 bases unmatched. The CDR3 spans 17 residues. Germline CDR1 is MNHEY and CDR2 is SMNVEV (reference sequence). The CDR3 DNA is TGTGCCAGCAGTGGAGGGACAGAACAGGGCCATAATGAAAAACTGTTTTTT. This encodes CASSGGTEQGHNEKLFF.

This chain links TRBV5-4 with TRBJ1-2; no reliable D call. The CDR3 runs 15 residues. The V gene's germline CDR1 is SGHNT and CDR2 YYREEE (reference sequence). The V gene lost 1 base and the J gene lost 6 bases, with 16 bases spanning the gap. This CDR3 reads CASSLFQMGGHGYTF. For the CDR3, the DNA is TGTGCCAGCAGCTTGTTCCAGATGGGAGGGCATGGCTACACCTTC. Together with reference TRBV5-4 and TRBJ1-2, the CDR3 gives the full variable domain: ETGVTQSPTHLIKTRGQQVTLRCSSQSGHNTVSWYQQALGQGPQFIFQYYREEENGRGNFPPRFSGLQFPNYSSELNVNALELDDSALYLCASSLFQMGGHGYTFGSGTRLTVV.

The chain recombines TRBV29-1 with TRBJ2-3; D might be TRBD2 (5 bases). The CDR3 is 11 amino acids. Germline lookup yields CDR1 SQVTM and CDR2 ANQGSEA. Trimming took 8 bases from V and 5 from J, leaving 11 bases between them. The DNA for the CDR3 is TGCAGCCCTTACGAGGGAGATACGCAGTATTTT. This encodes CSPYEGDTQYF.

The chain links TRBV5-8 to TRBJ1-5; D perhaps matches TRBD1 (6 bases). The V end was cut by 0 bases, the J end by 0 bases, with 16 bases between. The germline gives CDR1 SGHTS, CDR2 YDEGEE. This CDR3 contains 18 residues. CDR3 sequence reads: CASSLGGTGMDSNQPQHF. CDR3 nucleotide sequence: TGTGCCAGCAGCTTGGGAGGTACAGGGATGGATAGCAATCAGCCCCAGCATTTT.

The chain uses TRBV5-1 and TRBJ2-2, with a weak D call TRBD2 (6 bases). The CDR3 length is 18 residues. The V gene lost 2 bases and the J gene lost 2 bases, with 19 bases spanning the gap. From germline, CDR1 is SGHRS and CDR2 YFSETQ. CDR3 sequence: CASSLDGAGLGNTGELFF. The CDR3 region has the DNA TGCGCCAGCAGCTTAGACGGCGCGGGGCTCGGTAACACCGGGGAGCTGTTTTTT.

This chain uses TRBV7-9 with TRBJ2-1; possible D gene TRBD2, 6 bases. CDR3 length equals 13 residues. The germline gives CDR1 SEHNR, CDR2 FQNEAQ (reference sequence). Between the trimmed V and J ends, which lost 2 bases and 15 bases, there was a span of 17 bases. CDR3 in amino acids: CASSLSRDSRWFF. Written as DNA, the CDR3 is TGTGCCAGCAGCTTATCCCGGGACTCCCGTTGGTTCTTC.

The chain employs TRBV6-6 and TRBJ1-6, with TRBD1 as a possible D gene (5 bases). Trimming removed 8 bases from V and 5 bases from J, with 13 bases in between. CDR3 size: 14 residues. Germline loops: CDR1 MNHNY, CDR2 SVGAGI (reference sequence). The CDR3 DNA reads as TGTGCCAGCGGTTCAGACAGAAATAATTCACCCCTCCACTTT. Its translation: CASGSDRNNSPLHF.

This clone was recorded once. The chain links TRBV10-3 to TRBJ1-1; D gene unclear. Per the germline V gene, CDR1 is ENHRY and CDR2 is SYGVKD. V was clipped by 2 bases and J by 5 bases, with 18 bases between them. CDR3 size: 16 residues. This CDR3 is CAISEPRIPGGTEAFF. The CDR3 DNA reads TGTGCCATCAGTGAGCCAAGAATCCCCGGAGGGACTGAAGCTTTCTTT.

The chain links TRBV28 to TRBJ2-7, with 7 bases aligning to TRBD2. The CDR3 is 14 amino acids. Germline lookup yields CDR1 MDHEN and CDR2 SYDVKM. V shed 6 bases, J shed 7 bases, and the junction held 12 bases outside the gene matches. CDR3 in amino acids: CASSSGGPGGEQYF. CDR3 DNA sequence: TGTGCCAGCAGCTCGGGAGGTCCGGGTGGGGAGCAGTACTTC.

V usage is TRBV7-3 and J usage is TRBJ2-1; 7 bases are a match to TRBD1. The CDR3 extends over 14 amino acids. Trimming cost V 5 bases and J 6 bases; bases outside gene matches: 7. Germline V lookup: CDR1 SGHTA, CDR2 FQGTGA. Written as DNA, the CDR3 is TGTGCCAGCAGCCTTAGACAGGGTGTCAATGAGCAGTTCTTC. Protein: CASSLRQGVNEQFF.

The chain combines TRBV11-2 with TRBJ2-4; weak D call: TRBD1 (5 bases). CDR1 and CDR2 (germline): SGHAT, FQNNGV. CDR3 size: 12 residues. Trimming pared 6 bases from V and 3 bases from J, leaving 6 bases between. The CDR3: CASRDIKNIQYF. The CDR3 DNA reads as TGTGCCAGCAGGGACATCAAAAACATTCAGTACTTC.

V usage is TRBV5-4 and J usage is TRBJ2-3; 9 bases line up with TRBD1. The CDR3 is 16 residues long. The germline V gene encodes CDR1 SGHNT and CDR2 YYREEE (reference sequence). V was clipped by 3 bases and J by 1 base; unmatched bases: 6. In nucleotides, the CDR3 is TGTGCCAGCAGCTGGGGGACAGGGCCTGGCACAGATACGCAGTATTTT. Translated: CASSWGTGPGTDTQYF. Filled out from reference TRBV5-4 and TRBJ2-3, the complete variable domain reads ETGVTQSPTHLIKTRGQQVTLRCSSQSGHNTVSWYQQALGQGPQFIFQYYREEENGRGNFPPRFSGLQFPNYSSELNVNALELDDSALYLCASSWGTGPGTDTQYFGPGTRLTVL.

The rearrangement uses TRBV5-1 and TRBJ2-3; TRBD1 matches 10 bases. This CDR3 spans 15 amino acids. Germline CDR1 reads SGHRS; CDR2 reads YFSETQ. The trim removed 4 bases at V and 3 bases at J, leaving 5 bases unmatched. The CDR3 sequence is CASSPRTGGTDTQYF. CDR3 in DNA: TGCGCCAGCAGCCCCCGGACAGGGGGGACAGATACGCAGTATTTT.

This rearrangement joins TRBV30 to TRBJ2-5; 12 bases line up with TRBD2. The CDR3 is made up of 15 amino acids. With V trimmed by 3 bases and J by 4 bases, 6 bases remained unmatched. Germline V gene lookup returns CDR1 GTSNPN and CDR2 SVGIG (reference sequence). The DNA for the CDR3 is TGTGCCTGGAGGGCACGGGGACTAGCGGGAGAGACCCAGTACTTC. It yields the protein CAWRARGLAGETQYF.

The chain links TRBV6-1 to TRBJ2-3; D is perhaps TRBD1 (6 bases). Germline loops: CDR1 MNHNS, CDR2 SASEGT. V was clipped by 0 bases and J by 4 bases, with 17 bases between them. The CDR3 is 17 residues long. The CDR3 bases are TGTGCCAGCAGTGAAGCGCGGAGGACAGCCAGGGCAGATACGCAGTATTTT. Translation gives CASSEARRTARADTQYF.

V is TRBV7-3 and J is TRBJ2-6; D uncertain. The germline V and J ends were trimmed by 5 bases and 0 bases, with 8 bases remaining between them. Germline CDR1 is SGHTA and CDR2 is FQGTGA. The CDR3 has 15 amino acids. Here the CDR3 reads CASSPTPSGANVLTF. The CDR3 DNA sequence: TGTGCCAGCAGCCCGACACCCTCTGGGGCCAACGTCCTGACTTTC. Drawing the rest from reference TRBV7-3 and TRBJ2-6, the complete variable domain is GAGVSQTPSNKVTEKGKYVELRCDPISGHTALYWYRQSLGQGPEFLIYFQGTGAADDSGLPNDRFFAVRPEGSVSTLKIQRTERGDSAVYLCASSPTPSGANVLTFGAGSRLTVL.

This sequence joins TRBV6-5 and TRBJ2-1, with D perhaps TRBD2 (6 bases). Trimming cost V 1 base and J 0 bases, with 10 bases left between them. CDR3 length: 16 amino acids. CDR1 MNHEY and CDR2 SVGAGI come from the germline V gene. In DNA form, the CDR3 reads TGTGCCAGCAGTTACTGGTCCGGGAGCTCCTACAATGAGCAGTTCTTC. This translates into CASSYWSGSSYNEQFF.

This clone was detected many times. The chain has TRBV9 and TRBJ2-3; 7 nucleotides match TRBD2. V lost 0 bases and J lost 2; bases outside the gene matches: 3. This CDR3 is 15 amino acids long. CDR1 and CDR2 from the germline V gene are SGDLS and YYNGEE. DNA of the CDR3: TGTGCCAGCAGCGTAGGGGCGGGGGTCACAGATACGCAGTATTTT. It is translated as CASSVGAGVTDTQYF.

Only a few counts were recorded for this clone. This sequence joins TRBV10-3 and TRBJ1-5; 7 nucleotides align to TRBD1. Losses at the gene ends were 4 bases for V and 4 bases for J; bases not matched to a gene: 4. CDR1 is ENHRY, CDR2 SYGVKD, per germline. There are 14 residues in the CDR3. CDR3 nucleotides: TGTGCCATCAGTGGGGGGACAGCGAATCAGCCCCAGCATTTT. This translates into CAISGGTANQPQHF.

The chain combines TRBV7-9 with TRBJ1-5; 7 bases line up with TRBD1. The V segment lost 5 bases and the J segment 10 bases; nucleotides outside the gene matches: 11. CDR1 and CDR2 from the germline V gene are SEHNR and FQNEAQ (reference sequence). This CDR3 is 14 amino acids long. DNA of the CDR3: TGTGCCAGCAGCCCGGGGACAGAGAGCTCCCCCCAGCATTTT. Translating it yields CASSPGTESSPQHF.

This sequence joins TRBV11-2 and TRBJ1-2, with D perhaps matching TRBD1 (6 bases). V dropped 6 bases and J dropped 3 bases, with 14 bases sitting between them. Per germline, CDR1 SGHAT and CDR2 FQNNGV. The CDR3 is 14 amino acids. Here the CDR3 reads CASSPDSFYYGYTF. CDR3 DNA sequence: TGTGCCAGCAGTCCGGACAGTTTTTACTATGGCTACACCTTC.

The chain recombines TRBV28 with TRBJ2-3, with TRBD2 matching 14 bases. With V trimmed by 6 bases and J by 2 bases, 7 bases remained unmatched. The CDR3 runs to 17 residues. The germline gives CDR1 MDHEN, CDR2 SYDVKM. The CDR3 loop reads CASSPPGLAGDTDTQYF. CDR3 bases: TGTGCCAGCAGCCCCCCGGGACTAGCGGGAGACACAGATACGCAGTATTTT.